Below, 27 T cell receptor beta chains from the same sample are listed, as sequenced in a study of T cells in localized non-small cell lung cancer. TCRdb's copy holds only in-frame clones and misses some; the assay was immunoSEQ multiplex PCR. This sample carries 48,000 or so clones, 77% of them seen once, and the ten largest clones take 17%. Sequenced here: peripheral blood, sampled before any cancer treatment. The receptors come from a man aged 40 to 70 with stage I squamous cell lung carcinoma.

The chain is built from TRBV7-9 and TRBJ2-7; D is perhaps TRBD1 (6 bases). The germline V and J ends were trimmed by 5 bases and 3 bases, with 11 bases remaining between them. Germline V gives CDR1 SEHNR, CDR2 FQNEAQ (reference sequence). The CDR3 extends over 13 amino acids. CDR3 loop: CASSPPTGYEQYF. The CDR3 DNA follows: TGTGCCAGCAGCCCCCCGACAGGCTACGAGCAGTACTTC.

The V call is TRBV6-5, the J call TRBJ2-5; D not resolved. From germline, CDR1 is MNHEY and CDR2 SVGAGI. The V and J ends lost 8 bases and 4 bases respectively, with 8 bases between them. There are 11 residues in the CDR3. The CDR3 loop is CASGRSETQYF. The CDR3 nucleotides read TGTGCCAGCGGCAGATCAGAGACCCAGTACTTC.

The chain joins TRBV6-5 to TRBJ2-1; TRBD2 aligns across 8 bases. CDR3 length: 15 amino acids. Germline lookup yields CDR1 MNHEY and CDR2 SVGAGI. The junction had 5 bases not matched to a gene; V was cut back by 6 bases and J by 1 base. The CDR3 loop is CASRTSGGSYNEQFF. CDR3 bases: TGTGCCAGCAGAACCAGCGGGGGATCCTACAATGAGCAGTTCTTC.

The chain joins TRBV29-1 to TRBJ1-4, with D hard to call. The CDR3 sequence is 11 residues long. CDR1 and CDR2 from the germline V gene are SQVTM and ANQGSEA. Trimming removed 2 bases at V and 11 bases at J, with 9 bases between. In DNA form, the CDR3 reads TGCAGCGTTGAACAGGATGGGAAACTGTTTTTT. Residues: CSVEQDGKLFF.

CDR3 sequence reads: CASSIGRGNSNQPQHF. CDR3 DNA sequence: TGTGCCAGTAGTATAGGAAGAGGGAATAGCAATCAGCCCCAGCATTTT. This chain joins TRBV19 and TRBJ1-5; D is unresolved. The CDR3 length is 16 residues. V lost 1 base to trimming and J lost 0 bases, with 10 bases between them. The germline gives CDR1 LNHDA, CDR2 SQIVND (reference sequence). The whole variable domain, filled in from reference TRBV19 and TRBJ1-5, reads DGGITQSPKYLFRKEGQNVTLSCEQNLNHDAMYWYRQDPGQGLRLIYYSQIVNDFQKGDIAEGYSVSREKKESFPLTVTSAQKNPTAFYLCASSIGRGNSNQPQHFGDGTRLSIL.

The chain couples TRBV7-6 to TRBJ2-3; 9 nucleotides match TRBD2. Trimming at V came to 1 base and at J to 5 bases, leaving 13 bases not matched to a gene. CDR1 and CDR2 (germline): SGHVS, FNYEAQ. The length of the CDR3 is 18 residues. CDR3 amino acids: CASSLEPGLAGPGDTQYF. The CDR3 bases are TGTGCCAGCAGCTTAGAGCCCGGTCTAGCGGGGCCAGGAGATACGCAGTATTTT.

The chain uses TRBV30 and TRBJ2-7; the match to TRBD1 covers 7 bases. The CDR3 spans 14 residues. Germline V gene lookup returns CDR1 GTSNPN and CDR2 SVGIG (reference sequence). The V segment lost 8 bases and the J segment 4 bases; nucleotides outside the gene matches: 14. The CDR3 bases are TGTGCCGGACAATCCTCGACAGGGTCGTACGAGCAGTACTTC. Its translation: CAGQSSTGSYEQYF.

The V call is TRBV6-5, the J call TRBJ1-2; TRBD1 might be the D (5 bases). The CDR3 sequence is 15 residues long. CDR1 and CDR2 (germline): MNHEY, SVGAGI. V lost 0 bases and J lost 4, with 12 bases in between. DNA of the CDR3: TGTGCCAGCAGTTACTCGCCAGGGATGACCTATGGCTACACCTTC. Its translation is CASSYSPGMTYGYTF.

This chain links TRBV6-5 with TRBJ2-1; 10 bases align to TRBD1. This CDR3 has 14 amino acids. Per the germline V gene, CDR1 is MNHEY and CDR2 is SVGAGI. Trimming took 6 bases from V and 6 from J; bases not matched to a gene: 5. In DNA form, the CDR3 reads TGTGCCAGCAGGAGACAGGGGGCGCCCAATGAGCAGTTCTTC. Translated, it gives CASRRQGAPNEQFF.

The sample holds one count of this clone. The chain joins TRBV9 to TRBJ2-1; TRBD2 matches at 12 bases. J was trimmed by 9 bases and V by 3 bases; bases with no gene match: 13. Germline CDR1 is SGDLS and CDR2 is YYNGEE. The CDR3 has 17 amino acids. CDR3 DNA: TGTGCCAGCAGCGCTCGACCAACTAGCGGGGGGTCGAGTGAGCAGTTCTTC. Encoded protein: CASSARPTSGGSSEQFF.

This clone was picked up a small number of times. The CDR3 coding sequence is TGCAGTGGGATGGAAGGAACTGAAGCTTTCTTT. Protein: CSGMEGTEAFF. This sequence joins TRBV20-1 and TRBJ1-1; D not resolved. Germline loops: CDR1 DFQATT, CDR2 SNEGSKA (reference sequence). The CDR3 totals 11 residues. Trimming took 7 bases from V and 5 from J, leaving 11 bases between them.

The rearrangement links TRBV28 to TRBJ2-7, with TRBD1 as a possible D gene (6 bases). Germline lookup yields CDR1 MDHEN and CDR2 SYDVKM. The CDR3 is 14 amino acids. V lost 8 bases, J lost 0 bases, and 14 bases lay in between. In DNA, the CDR3 is TGTGCCAGCTACAGGGCGGCCGGCTCCTACGAGCAGTACTTC. This sequence encodes CASYRAAGSYEQYF.

The gene calls are TRBV7-9 and TRBJ2-1; TRBD2 is a possible D gene (7 bases). The CDR3 sequence is 12 residues long. V was pared by 1 base and J by 14 bases, with 12 bases between. The germline CDR1 and CDR2 sequences are SEHNR and FQNEAQ (reference sequence). The CDR3 region has the DNA TGTGCCAGCAGCTTAGTGGGGGGGCGTGAGTTCTTC. It specifies CASSLVGGREFF.

This clone has a single count. V usage is TRBV5-8 and J usage is TRBJ1-6; 8 nucleotides line up with TRBD1. The CDR3 runs 13 residues. Losses at the gene ends were 4 bases for V and 14 bases for J; bases not matched to a gene: 8. Germline-derived CDR1 and CDR2 are SGHTS and YDEGEE. The CDR3 DNA reads as TGTGCCAGCAGCGTACAGGGGGTCTCGGCCCTCCACTTT. This translates into CASSVQGVSALHF.

CDR3 amino acids: CASSQGEANEKLFF. In DNA form, the CDR3 reads TGCGCCAGCAGCCAAGGAGAAGCTAATGAAAAACTGTTTTTT. The V and J genes are TRBV4-1 and TRBJ1-4; D gene ambiguous. V lost 1 base, J lost 3 bases, and 6 bases lay in between. The CDR3 runs 14 residues. Germline V gene data show CDR1 as MGHRA and CDR2 as YSYEKL.

The chain employs TRBV6-5 and TRBJ1-3, with a tentative D call TRBD1 (6 bases). The CDR3 runs 15 residues. Trimming stripped 5 bases from V and 0 bases from J, with 11 bases between. Germline V CDR1 and CDR2: MNHEY, SVGAGI. The CDR3 DNA follows: TGTGCCAGCAGTCGGACAGTGCCCTCTGGAAACACCATATATTTT. Amino acids: CASSRTVPSGNTIYF.

J is TRBJ2-5 and V is TRBV7-2; D may be TRBD2 (6 bases). CDR3 size: 13 residues. Germline V CDR1 and CDR2: SGHTA, FQGNSA. The ends were cut back, 7 bases at V and 0 bases at J, with 9 bases in the middle. This CDR3 is CASNRGNQETQYF. The CDR3 DNA sequence: TGTGCCAGCAACCGGGGGAACCAAGAGACCCAGTACTTC.

This clone has just a few counts. J is TRBJ2-5 and V is TRBV6-4, with D tentatively TRBD1 (6 bases). The CDR3 contains 17 residues. Germline CDR1 MRHNA, CDR2 SNTAGT. V lost 6 bases, J lost 3 bases, and 23 bases lay in between. CDR3: CASSILKLPRQEETQYF. In DNA, the CDR3 is TGTGCCAGCAGCATACTGAAGTTACCCCGACAGGAAGAGACCCAGTACTTC.

The V call is TRBV2, the J call TRBJ2-5, with D tentatively TRBD2 (7 bases). Between the trimmed V and J ends, which lost 7 bases and 3 bases, there was a span of 15 bases. This CDR3 has 14 amino acids. The germline CDR1 and CDR2 sequences are SNHLY and FYNNEI. CDR3 nucleotides: TGTGCCAGCACCGAAAGGGGGACTAAAGAGACCCAGTACTTC. Its translation: CASTERGTKETQYF.

This clone was seen just once. This rearrangement joins TRBV7-9 to TRBJ1-4; TRBD1 is a possible D gene (6 bases). The CDR3 is made up of 16 amino acids. With 3 bases removed from V and 7 bases from J, the gap between germline ends came to 18 bases. The germline V gene has CDR1 SEHNR and CDR2 FQNEAQ (reference sequence). The CDR3 loop reads CASSFIPRGGAEKLFF. Written as DNA, the CDR3 is TGTGCCAGCAGCTTCATCCCCCGGGGGGGGGCTGAAAAACTGTTTTTT.

CDR3 region: CASSSGDSYSNQPQHF. The CDR3 region has the DNA TGTGCCAGCAGCAGTGGAGACTCTTATAGCAATCAGCCCCAGCATTTT. The V and J genes are TRBV28 and TRBJ1-5; D unclear. The V end lost 6 bases, the J end lost 0 bases, and 15 bases lay between the germline ends. Per germline, CDR1 MDHEN and CDR2 SYDVKM. The CDR3 contains 16 residues.

V usage is TRBV5-1 and J usage is TRBJ1-1, with D maybe TRBD1 (5 bases). This CDR3 is 19 amino acids long. Germline V CDR1 and CDR2: SGHRS, YFSETQ. Deletions cut 0 bases from V and 0 bases from J, with 21 bases between. CDR3 in DNA: TGCGCCAGCAGCTTGGGGGCCGGGGGTTTTTCCGGAATGAACACTGAAGCTTTCTTT. This translates into CASSLGAGGFSGMNTEAFF. Full variable domain (remainder filled in from reference TRBV5-1 and TRBJ1-1): KAGVTQTPRYLIKTRGQQVTLSCSPISGHRSVSWYQQTPGQGLQFLFEYFSETQRNKGNFPGRFSGRQFSNSRSEMNVSTLELGDSALYLCASSLGAGGFSGMNTEAFFGQGTRLTVV.

The chain recombines TRBV30 with TRBJ1-2; a weak D match, TRBD1 (5 bases). The CDR3 extends over 13 amino acids. The germline CDR1 and CDR2 sequences are GTSNPN and SVGIG (reference sequence). The V end was cut by 6 bases, the J end by 8 bases, with 19 bases between. DNA of the CDR3: TGTGCCTGCGGGTGGGGGGGAACCCGGGGCTACACCTTC. Protein sequence: CACGWGGTRGYTF.

The rearrangement joins TRBV2 to TRBJ1-4; D remains ambiguous. The CDR3 sequence is 14 residues long. The germline CDR1 and CDR2 sequences are SNHLY and FYNNEI. V was cut by 6 bases and J by 0 bases, with 8 bases left in between. The CDR3 loop is CASRRFATNEKLFF. For the CDR3, the DNA is TGTGCCAGCAGACGATTTGCAACTAATGAAAAACTGTTTTTT.

The chain joins TRBV9 to TRBJ2-3; TRBD2 is a possible D gene (5 bases). This CDR3 has 15 amino acids. Germline assignment: CDR1 SGDLS and CDR2 YYNGEE. V was cut by 2 bases and J by 2 bases, with 12 bases left in between. The CDR3 nucleotides are TGTGCCAGCAGCGTTAACGGACTTCACACAGATACGCAGTATTTT. Translating gives CASSVNGLHTDTQYF.

The genes are TRBV11-2 and TRBJ2-3; 7 nucleotides match TRBD2. Unmatched junction bases numbered 8, after V lost 7 bases and J lost 4 bases. The length of the CDR3 is 14 residues. Germline values: CDR1 SGHAT, CDR2 FQNNGV. CDR3 DNA sequence: TGTGCCAGCACTCGGGGAGGGAGCGCAGATACGCAGTATTTT. The encoded protein is CASTRGGSADTQYF. The entire variable domain, with the rest obtained from reference TRBV11-2 and TRBJ2-3, is as follows: EAGVAQSPRYKIIEKRQSVAFWCNPISGHATLYWYQQILGQGPKLLIQFQNNGVVDDSQLPKDRFSAERLKGVDSTLKIQPAKLEDSAVYLCASTRGGSADTQYFGPGTRLTVL.

Turning to this clone: Additional DNA sequences in this sample encode the identical CDR3. The J gene is TRBJ2-1, the V gene TRBV6-6; D is undetermined. The germline CDR1 and CDR2 sequences are MNHNY and SVGAGI (reference sequence). V was shortened by 3 bases and J by 1 base, with 7 bases between the two germline ends. The CDR3 has 14 residues. CDR3 DNA sequence: TGTGCCAGCAGTTATGGGCTTTCCTACAATGAGCAGTTCTTC. This codes for CASSYGLSYNEQFF.